Listed here are 18 T cell receptor beta chains from one sample, sequenced in a study of T cell responses to AZD1222 COVID-19 vaccine. Sequenced by immunoSEQ multiplex PCR; TCRdb stores in-frame clones only, minus some. Of roughly 140,000 clones listed, roughly nine tenths are singletons. Here the sequenced sample was peripheral blood, taken 28 days after the second AZD1222 dose. These TCRs come from an adult who received the AZD1222 COVID-19 vaccine.

This clone was seen a handful of times. The gene calls are TRBV3-1 (or the pseudogene TRBV3-2) and TRBJ1-1; the D gene is possibly TRBD1 (5 bases). V shed 4 bases and J shed 0 bases, with 9 bases lying between them. The CDR3 consists of 14 residues. Germline values: CDR1 LGHDT, CDR2 YNNKEL (reference sequence). CDR3 DNA: TGTGCCAGCAGCCCCAGGGATATGAACACTGAAGCTTTCTTT. This sequence encodes CASSPRDMNTEAFF.

V is TRBV5-4 and J is TRBJ1-1, with TRBD1 as a possible D gene (6 bases). Deletions cut 0 bases from V and 4 bases from J, with 10 bases between. CDR3 length: 14 residues. Germline V gene lookup returns CDR1 SGHNT and CDR2 YYREEE (reference sequence). The CDR3 nucleotides read TGTGCCAGCAGCTTGGCGGGGGCGGGCACTGAAGCTTTCTTT. Translating it yields CASSLAGAGTEAFF.

The V call is TRBV5-5, the J call TRBJ2-3, with D perhaps given as TRBD1 or TRBD2 (5 bases each). The CDR3 has 17 amino acids. Per germline, CDR1 SGHKS and CDR2 YYEKEE (reference sequence). V was cut by 4 bases and J by 0 bases, with 18 bases left in between. CDR3 residues: CASSPGRTKTSTDTQYF. The CDR3 nucleotides are TGTGCCAGCAGCCCGGGACGGACCAAGACTAGCACAGATACGCAGTATTTT.

The DNA for the CDR3 is TGTGCCAGCAGTTACTCGAGGACATTCGGTGGCTACACCTTC. Amino acids: CASSYSRTFGGYTF. The V call is TRBV6-5, the J call TRBJ1-2; D possibly corresponds to TRBD1 (5 bases). The CDR3 is 14 amino acids. Trimming pared 0 bases from V and 7 bases from J, leaving 12 bases between. Per the germline V gene, CDR1 is MNHEY and CDR2 is SVGAGI.

The CDR3 protein is CASSWTGEYGYTF. CDR3 DNA sequence: TGTGCCAGCAGTTGGACAGGGGAATATGGCTACACCTTC. The chain has TRBV28 and TRBJ1-2; TRBD1 matches 9 bases. Germline lookup yields CDR1 MDHEN and CDR2 SYDVKM. The CDR3 totals 13 residues. With 4 bases clipped from V and 5 bases from J, the junction kept 2 bases outside the gene matches.

The chain uses TRBV5-5 and TRBJ1-1; the D gene is possibly TRBD1 (5 bases). In germline, CDR1 is SGHKS, CDR2 YYEKEE (reference sequence). CDR3 length: 14 amino acids. V was clipped by 4 bases and J by 3 bases, with 13 bases between them. Written as DNA, the CDR3 is TGTGCCAGCAGCGTGGGACCGGGGGACACTGAAGCTTTCTTT. This gives the protein CASSVGPGDTEAFF. The complete variable domain, with remaining parts taken from reference TRBV5-5 and TRBJ1-1, reads DAGVTQSPTHLIKTRGQQVTLRCSPISGHKSVSWYQQVLGQGPQFIFQYYEKEERGRGNFPDRFSARQFPNYSSELNVNALLLGDSALYLCASSVGPGDTEAFFGQGTRLTVV.

The V and J genes are TRBV5-4 and TRBJ2-2; 9 nucleotides match TRBD2. This CDR3 comprises 16 residues. J was trimmed by 2 bases and V by 3 bases; bases with no gene match: 5. The germline V gene has CDR1 SGHNT and CDR2 YYREEE (reference sequence). The CDR3 spells CASSSPTSGNTGELFF. The CDR3 DNA reads as TGTGCCAGCAGCTCGCCGACTAGCGGTAACACCGGGGAGCTGTTTTTT.

This chain uses TRBV6-1 with TRBJ1-2, with a tentative D call TRBD1 (6 bases). Looked up from germline, CDR1 is MNHNS and CDR2 is SASEGT. The CDR3 extends over 14 amino acids. The V end lost 0 bases, the J end lost 3 bases, and 8 bases lay between the germline ends. CDR3 sequence (DNA): TGTGCCAGCAGTGAAGCGCGACAGGACTATGGCTACACCTTC. Translation gives CASSEARQDYGYTF.

V usage is TRBV6-5 and J usage is TRBJ1-5; D unclear. The CDR3 is 11 amino acids. Germline V gives CDR1 MNHEY, CDR2 SVGAGI. V was cut by 8 bases and J by 9 bases, with 11 bases left in between. CDR3 region: CASGQKWPQHF. The DNA for the CDR3 is TGTGCCAGCGGTCAAAAGTGGCCCCAGCATTTT.

This rearrangement joins TRBV5-1 to TRBJ1-6; D ambiguous. CDR1 is SGHRS and CDR2 is YFSETQ in the germline V gene. V was clipped by 0 bases and J by 9 bases, with 16 bases between them. The CDR3 loop spans 16 amino acids. The CDR3 DNA reads TGCGCCAGCAGCTTGGGTGCGGGGAACCCAGGTTCACCCCTCCACTTT. This sequence encodes CASSLGAGNPGSPLHF. Full variable domain (outside the CDR3, taken from reference TRBV5-1 and TRBJ1-6): KAGVTQTPRYLIKTRGQQVTLSCSPISGHRSVSWYQQTPGQGLQFLFEYFSETQRNKGNFPGRFSGRQFSNSRSEMNVSTLELGDSALYLCASSLGAGNPGSPLHFGNGTRLTVT.

The chain has TRBV19 and TRBJ1-2; perhaps TRBD1 as D (6 bases). Trimming cost V 5 bases and J 2 bases, with 12 bases left between them. Per the germline V gene, CDR1 is LNHDA and CDR2 is SQIVND (reference sequence). The CDR3 is 14 amino acids. The CDR3 sequence: CASSSGDTNYGYTF. Here the CDR3 DNA reads TGTGCCAGTAGTTCCGGGGACACCAACTATGGCTACACCTTC.

The chain joins TRBV15 to TRBJ2-7, with D maybe TRBD1 (6 bases). The CDR3 loop spans 13 amino acids. V was shortened by 4 bases and J by 4 bases, with 11 bases between the two germline ends. Germline assignment: CDR1 LNHNV and CDR2 YYDKDF (reference sequence). The CDR3 reads CATSKNREYEQYV. In DNA, the CDR3 is TGTGCCACCAGCAAAAACAGGGAGTACGAGCAGTACGTC.

The J gene is TRBJ1-4, the V gene TRBV5-1; 8 bases are a match to TRBD1. The V segment lost 2 bases and the J segment 7 bases; nucleotides outside the gene matches: 13. The length of the CDR3 is 17 residues. Germline V gene sequence: CDR1 SGHRS, CDR2 YFSETQ. The CDR3 coding sequence is TGCGCCAGCAGCTTCACGACCTCAGGGGGCACGGGTGAAAAACTGTTTTTT. It yields the protein CASSFTTSGGTGEKLFF.

The gene calls are TRBV20-1 and TRBJ1-2; D is possibly TRBD1 (5 bases). This CDR3 is 13 amino acids long. The germline V gene encodes CDR1 DFQATT and CDR2 SNEGSKA (reference sequence). Trimming took 3 bases from V and 5 from J, leaving 13 bases between them. CDR3: CSASLSGRYGYTF. Here the CDR3 DNA reads TGCAGTGCTAGTCTGTCAGGGCGGTATGGCTACACCTTC.

This clone was observed once. The gene calls are TRBV15 and TRBJ2-7; D is undetermined. V lost 5 bases, J lost 8 bases, and 19 bases lay in between. The germline CDR1 and CDR2 sequences are LNHNV and YYDKDF (reference sequence). This CDR3 contains 14 residues. CDR3 loop: CATSEKFGPPKQYV. The CDR3 coding sequence is TGTGCCACCAGCGAAAAGTTTGGACCTCCCAAGCAGTACGTC.

The J gene is TRBJ1-3, the V gene TRBV7-2; maybe TRBD1 (5 bases). Germline lookup yields CDR1 SGHTA and CDR2 FQGNSA. This CDR3 is 14 amino acids long. The V end was cut by 5 bases, the J end by 0 bases, with 8 bases between. The CDR3 loop reads CASSETASGNTIYF. In nucleotides, the CDR3 is TGTGCCAGCAGCGAGACAGCCTCTGGAAACACCATATATTTT.

This sequence joins TRBV4-1 and TRBJ2-7; D perhaps matches TRBD1 (6 bases). CDR1 is MGHRA and CDR2 is YSYEKL in the germline V gene. With 2 bases removed from V and 6 bases from J, the gap between germline ends came to 20 bases. CDR3 length: 16 amino acids. The CDR3, as DNA: TGCGCCAGCAGCCAAAACCCGAACAGGGAGTGGGTCGAGCAGTACTTC. Encoded protein: CASSQNPNREWVEQYF.

This rearrangement joins TRBV7-8 to TRBJ1-4; D gene ambiguous. Germline CDR1 reads SGHVS; CDR2 reads FQNEAQ. V lost 2 bases, J lost 8 bases, and 9 bases lay in between. CDR3 length: 13 amino acids. The CDR3 sequence: CASSLNWSEKLFF. Written as DNA, the CDR3 is TGTGCCAGCAGCTTAAATTGGTCAGAAAAACTGTTTTTT. Drawing the rest from reference TRBV7-8 and TRBJ1-4, the complete variable domain is GAGVSQSPRYKVAKRGQDVALRCDPISGHVSLFWYQQALGQGPEFLTYFQNEAQLDKSGLPSDRFFAERPEGSVSTLKIQRTQQEDSAVYLCASSLNWSEKLFFGSGTQLSVL.